The 20 T cell receptor beta chains in this list originate from one sample, sequenced in a study of cytomegalovirus exposure and HLA in healthy donors. The PCR used 60 Vbeta and 13 Jbeta primers. Sequencing used immunoSEQ multiplex PCR; TCRdb keeps in-frame clones, though not all of them. The sample includes around 150,000 clones, roughly 80% of them seen just once. Sequencing was performed on PBMCs. The receptors derive from a man aged 40-50 years in good health and CMV-seronegative.

V usage is TRBV7-9 and J usage is TRBJ2-3, with D unclear. The CDR3 spans 12 residues. Germline lookup yields CDR1 SEHNR and CDR2 FQNEAQ (reference sequence). The ends were cut back, 6 bases at V and 2 bases at J, with 6 bases in the middle. The CDR3 reads CASSFHTDTQYF. CDR3 nucleotide sequence: TGTGCCAGCAGTTTTCACACAGATACGCAGTATTTT.

The genes are TRBV11-2 and TRBJ2-1; a weak D match, TRBD1 (6 bases). There are 14 residues in the CDR3. The germline gives CDR1 SGHAT, CDR2 FQNNGV. Trimming removed 5 bases at V and 9 bases at J, with 17 bases between. CDR3 residues: CASSTPEGVVEQFF. CDR3 DNA sequence: TGTGCCAGCAGCACGCCCGAGGGGGTGGTTGAGCAGTTCTTC.

This clone was recorded only once. The chain combines TRBV28 with TRBJ1-5; 8 bases fit TRBD1. The CDR3 runs to 14 residues. Germline CDR1 and CDR2: MDHEN and SYDVKM. The V segment lost 4 bases and the J segment 2 bases; nucleotides outside the gene matches: 1. The CDR3 DNA reads as TGTGCCAGCAGTTCACAGGGGGGCAATCAGCCCCAGCATTTT. Protein product: CASSSQGGNQPQHF. The full variable domain, its missing parts supplied by reference TRBV28 and TRBJ1-5, is DVKVTQSSRYLVKRTGEKVFLECVQDMDHENMFWYRQDPGLGLRLIYFSYDVKMKEKGDIPEGYSVSREKKERFSLILESASTNQTSMYLCASSSQGGNQPQHFGDGTRLSIL.

The chain uses TRBV7-2 and TRBJ1-1, with D tentatively TRBD1 (5 bases). The V gene's germline CDR1 is SGHTA and CDR2 FQGNSA. Trimming removed 1 base at V and 4 bases at J, with 10 bases between. This CDR3 has 14 amino acids. The CDR3 loop is CASSLGGGGTEAFF. CDR3 bases: TGTGCCAGCAGCTTAGGCGGGGGAGGCACTGAAGCTTTCTTT.

This clone was recorded once. This chain links TRBV7-2 with TRBJ2-5, with D perhaps matching TRBD1 (6 bases). The V end lost 2 bases, the J end lost 2 bases, and 12 bases lay between the germline ends. CDR1 and CDR2 from the germline V gene are SGHTA and FQGNSA. This CDR3 spans 15 amino acids. CDR3 in DNA: TGTGCCAGCAGCTTATGGGCAGGGGTGCAAGAGACCCAGTACTTC. Its protein is CASSLWAGVQETQYF.

Turning to this clone: A junction boundary mismatches the germline segment, possibly from a read error. At the DNA level, this CDR3 is encoded by other sequences in the same sample as well. The chain carries TRBV5-6 and TRBJ2-7, with D tentatively TRBD1 (6 bases). This CDR3 is 12 amino acids long. In germline, CDR1 is SGHDT, CDR2 YYEEEE. CDR3: CAKRAGAYEQYF. Here the CDR3 DNA reads TGCGCCAAGAGGGCAGGGGCCTACGAGCAGTACTTC.

V is TRBV7-3 and J is TRBJ2-1; a weak D match, TRBD2 (5 bases). The V gene lost 5 bases and the J gene lost 7 bases, with 12 bases spanning the gap. CDR3 length: 13 residues. Germline-derived CDR1 and CDR2 are SGHTA and FQGTGA. The CDR3 DNA is TGTGCCAGCAGCCCCGGGGTTCTTAATGAGCAGTTCTTC. This codes for CASSPGVLNEQFF.

The chain has TRBV20-1 and TRBJ1-2, with D uncertain. The ends were cut back, 5 bases at V and 5 bases at J, with 6 bases in the middle. Germline values: CDR1 DFQATT, CDR2 SNEGSKA (reference sequence). This CDR3 has 10 amino acids. The CDR3 spells CSALGYGYTF. The CDR3 DNA reads as TGCAGTGCTCTCGGGTATGGCTACACCTTC.

The V gene is TRBV2, the J gene TRBJ2-1, with TRBD2 matching over 8 bases. The CDR3 runs to 13 residues. Germline CDR1 reads SNHLY; CDR2 reads FYNNEI. Germline trimming cut 7 bases from V and 9 bases from J; bases unmatched to any gene: 8. CDR3 sequence: CASTVGGGGEQFF. The CDR3 nucleotides are TGTGCCAGCACCGTCGGGGGGGGCGGTGAGCAGTTCTTC.

The CDR3 sequence: CASSPSGGTTPYYEQYF. As DNA, the CDR3 is TGTGCCAGCAGCCCCTCCGGTGGGACTACACCTTACTACGAGCAGTACTTC. This chain joins TRBV9 and TRBJ2-7, with TRBD2 matching over 7 bases. This CDR3 is built from 17 residues. The V gene's germline CDR1 is SGDLS and CDR2 YYNGEE. Trimming removed 4 bases from V and 3 bases from J; junction bases left unmatched: 16. The full variable domain, rest sourced from reference TRBV9 and TRBJ2-7, is DSGVTQTPKHLITATGQRVTLRCSPRSGDLSVYWYQQSLDQGLQFLIQYYNGEERAKGNILERFSAQQFPDLHSELNLSSLELGDSALYFCASSPSGGTTPYYEQYFGPGTRLTVT.

The J gene is TRBJ1-5, the V gene TRBV5-5; perhaps TRBD1 as D (5 bases). Germline CDR1 SGHKS, CDR2 YYEKEE (reference sequence). Trimming removed 0 bases from V and 5 bases from J, with 18 bases in between. CDR3 length: 17 residues. The DNA for the CDR3 is TGTGCCAGCAGCTTGGTGCCTGCCGAGGAGGGGCATCAGCCCCAGCATTTT. Translation: CASSLVPAEEGHQPQHF.

The chain combines TRBV5-6 with TRBJ2-7, with 7 bases matching TRBD2. The CDR3 spans 15 residues. Germline V CDR1 and CDR2: SGHDT, YYEEEE. The V gene end was trimmed by 1 base and the J gene end by 1 base; junction bases not matched to a gene: 5. The chain's CDR3 is CASSLRREWSYEQYF. The CDR3 DNA follows: TGTGCCAGCAGCTTGAGGCGGGAGTGGTCCTACGAGCAGTACTTC.

This chain links TRBV6-5 with TRBJ2-5, with D perhaps matching TRBD1 (5 bases). Germline V gene sequence: CDR1 MNHEY, CDR2 SVGAGI. The CDR3 consists of 13 residues. Trimming stripped 4 bases from V and 4 bases from J, with 10 bases between. CDR3 nucleotide sequence: TGTGCCAGCAGTTTAGGACAACCAGAGACCCAGTACTTC. Protein sequence: CASSLGQPETQYF.

The rearrangement uses TRBV6-5 and TRBJ1-2; D remains ambiguous. The V gene lost 5 bases and the J gene lost 3 bases, with 13 bases spanning the gap. The CDR3 sequence is 14 residues long. The germline V gene has CDR1 MNHEY and CDR2 SVGAGI. CDR3 DNA sequence: TGTGCCAGCAGTACCTCGGACTTCTACTATGGCTACACCTTC. It is translated as CASSTSDFYYGYTF.

This clone showed up just a few times. The chain joins TRBV28 to TRBJ1-5, with TRBD1 as a possible D gene (6 bases). Germline loops: CDR1 MDHEN, CDR2 SYDVKM. Trimming removed 9 bases from V and 0 bases from J, with 21 bases in between. The CDR3 is 17 residues long. CDR3 region: CASSTGTTPYSNQPQHF. The DNA for the CDR3 is TGTGCCAGTTCTACCGGGACAACCCCGTATAGCAATCAGCCCCAGCATTTT.

The chain joins TRBV7-3 to TRBJ2-1; possible D gene TRBD1, 5 bases. The CDR3 spans 17 residues. V was cut by 5 bases and J by 3 bases, with 20 bases left in between. Germline lookup yields CDR1 SGHTA and CDR2 FQGTGA. The CDR3 spells CASSPQVRFHGYNEQFF. CDR3 sequence (DNA): TGTGCCAGCAGCCCACAGGTGAGGTTTCACGGCTACAATGAGCAGTTCTTC.

V gene TRBV19 combines with J gene TRBJ1-5, with D tentatively TRBD1 (6 bases). The CDR3 covers 14 residues. The V and J ends lost 5 bases and 5 bases respectively, with 13 bases between them. In germline, CDR1 is LNHDA, CDR2 SQIVND (reference sequence). The chain's CDR3 is CASSVQGRDQPQHF. DNA of the CDR3: TGTGCCAGTAGTGTACAGGGTCGAGATCAGCCCCAGCATTTT.

This clone was seen more than once but under ten times. The CDR3 region is CASSLAGGIQPQHF. Written as DNA, the CDR3 is TGTGCCAGCAGTTTAGCTGGGGGGATTCAGCCCCAGCATTTT. The chain employs TRBV27 and TRBJ1-5; maybe TRBD1 (5 bases). V was clipped by 2 bases and J by 6 bases, with 11 bases between them. The CDR3 is made up of 14 amino acids. Germline V gene lookup returns CDR1 MNHEY and CDR2 SMNVEV (reference sequence).

CDR3 sequence (DNA): TGTGCCAGCAGTCAGGGGAACGAGCAGTACTTC. Translation: CASSQGNEQYF. V is TRBV27 and J is TRBJ2-7, with a weak D call TRBD1 (6 bases). Trimming removed 5 bases at V and 5 bases at J, with 7 bases between. The CDR3 loop spans 11 amino acids. Germline CDR1 is MNHEY and CDR2 is SMNVEV (reference sequence).

This chain joins TRBV7-3 and TRBJ2-1; D not certain. Germline V gene data show CDR1 as SGHTA and CDR2 as FQGTGA. The V end was cut by 5 bases, the J end by 0 bases, with 14 bases between. CDR3 length equals 16 residues. CDR3 protein: CASSPIGANSYNEQFF. For the CDR3, the DNA is TGTGCCAGCAGCCCGATAGGAGCGAACTCCTACAATGAGCAGTTCTTC.